This TCR beta chain was recorded in a study of blood T cell repertoires in COVID-19. Turning to the study itself: COVID-19 samples, acute and convalescent, were from the United States, Italy and Spain.

Seattle patients were enrolled during active infection and followed longitudinally. Germline-derived CDR1 and CDR2 are LGHNA and YSLEER. The CDR3 is made up of 14 amino acids. The ends were cut back, 3 bases at V and 9 bases at J, with 17 bases in the middle. Original handling: Reference gene primer amplification gave estimated nucleated cell counts. Data came from immunoSEQ multiplex PCR; TCRdb stores just in-frame clones and leaves some out. From that table come the V and J calls and clone size; the DNA was used to work out D and trimming. The data contain some 150,000 clones, around 85% of them singletons.

The rearrangement links TRBV4-3 to TRBJ1-1; possible D gene TRBD1, 5 bases. Source material: peripheral blood. This TCR came from a woman aged 55-75 years with COVID-19, enrolled during active disease. In DNA form, the CDR3 reads TGCGCCAGCAGCCAGGTTGGGACTCTGGCGAAAGCTTTCTTT. It codes for CASSQVGTLAKAFF.